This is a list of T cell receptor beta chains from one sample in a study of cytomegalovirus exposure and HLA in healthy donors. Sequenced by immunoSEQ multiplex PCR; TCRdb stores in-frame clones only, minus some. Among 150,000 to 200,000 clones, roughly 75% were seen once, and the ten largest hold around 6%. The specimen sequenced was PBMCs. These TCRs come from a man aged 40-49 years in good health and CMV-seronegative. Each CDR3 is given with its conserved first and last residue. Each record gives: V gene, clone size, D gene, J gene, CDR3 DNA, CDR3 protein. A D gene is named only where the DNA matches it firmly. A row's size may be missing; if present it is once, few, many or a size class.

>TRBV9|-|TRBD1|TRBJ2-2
TGTGCCAGCAGCGGACGGACAGGGAGTAACACCGGGGAGCTGTTTTTT
CASSGRTGSNTGELFF
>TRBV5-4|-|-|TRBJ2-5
TGTGCCAGCAGCCTACGAGGGGGAGAGGAGACCCAGTACTTC
CASSLRGGEETQYF
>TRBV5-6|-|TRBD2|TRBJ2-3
TGTGCCAGCAGCATACTAGCGGGGTATTGGGATACGCAGTATTTT
CASSILAGYWDTQYF
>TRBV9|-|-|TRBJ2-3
TGTGCCAGCAGCCCCAACTCGGGGATAGATACGCAGTATTTT
CASSPNSGIDTQYF
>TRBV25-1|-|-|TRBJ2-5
TGTGCCAGCAGTGAATCCCCCCATGTGACCCAGTACTTC
CASSESPHVTQYF
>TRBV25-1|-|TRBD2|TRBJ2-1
TGTGCCAGCAGTCCCAGCGGGAGGATTGGTGAGCAGTTCTTC
CASSPSGRIGEQFF
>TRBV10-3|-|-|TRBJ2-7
TGTGCCATCAGAGTTCCGGGGAATCGCGAGCAGTACTTC
CAIRVPGNREQYF
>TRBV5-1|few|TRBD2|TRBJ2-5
TGCGCCAGCAGCTACCTAGCGGGGGGGGGAGAGACCCAGTACTTC
CASSYLAGGGETQYF
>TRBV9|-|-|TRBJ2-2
TGTGCCAGCAGCGGCTCACGACTACCTGAGGCCGGGGAGCTGGTTTTT
CASSGSRLPEAGELVF
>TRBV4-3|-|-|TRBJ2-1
TGCGCCAGCAGCCCGGGACTCTACAATGAGCAGTTCTTC
CASSPGLYNEQFF
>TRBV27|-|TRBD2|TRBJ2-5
TGTGCCAGGATAGCGGGGTTACAAGAGACCCAGTACTTC
CARIAGLQETQYF
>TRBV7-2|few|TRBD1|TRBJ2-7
TGTGCCAGCAGCTTAGACAGGGGCTCCTACGAGCAGTACTTC
CASSLDRGSYEQYF
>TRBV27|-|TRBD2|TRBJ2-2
TGTGCCAGCAGTTTACTAGCGGGCCTGAACACCGGGGAGCTGTTTTTT
CASSLLAGLNTGELFF
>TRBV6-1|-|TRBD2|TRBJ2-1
TGTGCCAGCAGTGAAGATGGGGGAGGGCACAATGAGCAGTTCTTC
CASSEDGGGHNEQFF
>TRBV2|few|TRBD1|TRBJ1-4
TGTGCCAGCAGCGCCTTGACAGGGGGTGGAAAACTGTTTTTT
CASSALTGGGKLFF
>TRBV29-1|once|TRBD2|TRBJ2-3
TGCAGCGTCCCCGGGACTAGCGGGATCACAGATACGCAGTATTTT
CSVPGTSGITDTQYF
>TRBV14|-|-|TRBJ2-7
TGTGCCAGCAGCCAACTAGACTTCTACGAGCAGTACTTC
CASSQLDFYEQYF
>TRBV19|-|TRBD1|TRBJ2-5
TGTGCCAGTAGCAAAACAGGGGGAGTAGGAGAGACCCAGTACTTC
CASSKTGGVGETQYF
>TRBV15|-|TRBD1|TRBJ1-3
TGTGCCACCTCAACCCCAGGGGGCAGGAACACCATATATTTT
CATSTPGGRNTIYF
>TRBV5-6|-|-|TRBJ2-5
TGTGCCAGCAGCTGGCTAGGGGGACCAGGGACCCAGTACTTC
CASSWLGGPGTQYF
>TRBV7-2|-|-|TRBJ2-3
TGTGCCAGCAGCTTACCAAGCCCGGATACGCAGTATTTT
CASSLPSPDTQYF
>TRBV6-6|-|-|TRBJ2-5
TGTGCCAGCAGTCGGGACTTTGTCCTAGAGACCCAGTACTTC
CASSRDFVLETQYF
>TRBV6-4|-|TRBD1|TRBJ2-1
TGTGCCAGCAGTGAATGGGGACAGGGGGCCAATGAGCAGTTCTTC
CASSEWGQGANEQFF
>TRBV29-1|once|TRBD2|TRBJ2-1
TGCAGCGTTCGTAAGCGGGGAGATTACAATGAGCAGTTCTTC
CSVRKRGDYNEQFF
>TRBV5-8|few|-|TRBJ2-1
TGTGCCAGCAGCCTAACCGGCGGGTACAATGAGCAGTTCTTC
CASSLTGGYNEQFF
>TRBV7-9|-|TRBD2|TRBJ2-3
TGTGCCAGCAGCTTGGGAAGTAGCGGGCCGTCAGATACGCAGTATTTT
CASSLGSSGPSDTQYF
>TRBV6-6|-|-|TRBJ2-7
TGTGGGGACGTGGGGGGGCGCTCCTACGAGCAGTACTTC
CGDVGGRSYEQYF
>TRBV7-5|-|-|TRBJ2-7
TGTGTCAGAAGCCCAAACTACGAGCAGTACTTC
CVRSPNYEQYF
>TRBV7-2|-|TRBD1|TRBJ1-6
TGTGCCAGCAGCTTAAGGACAGGGGGATTCTCTTCCTATAATTCACCCCTCCACTTT
CASSLRTGGFSSYNSPLHF
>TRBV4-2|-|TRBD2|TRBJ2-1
TGTGCCAGCAGCCAAGATTGGGAGCGGGGGGGCGATGAGCAGTTCTTC
CASSQDWERGGDEQFF
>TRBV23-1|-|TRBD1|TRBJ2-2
TGCGCCAGCACCCCGGGACAGATGAACACCGGGGAGCTGTTTTTT
CASTPGQMNTGELFF
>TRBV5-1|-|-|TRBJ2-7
TGCGCCAGCAGCTTGAGGGGCCACAGCTCCTACGAGCAGTACTTC
CASSLRGHSSYEQYF
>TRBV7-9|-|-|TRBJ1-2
TGTTCCAGCAGCTTCGACAGTTATGGCTACACCTTC
CSSSFDSYGYTF
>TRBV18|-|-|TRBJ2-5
TGTGCCAGCTCACCATCGGTCCTCCGGGAGACCCAGTACTTC
CASSPSVLRETQYF
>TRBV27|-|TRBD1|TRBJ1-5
TGTGCCAGCAGTCCTCACAGGGGAGAGGGACAGCCCCAGCATTTT
CASSPHRGEGQPQHF
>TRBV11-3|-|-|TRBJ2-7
TGTGCCAGCAGCTTAGAACGGATCGGCGGGTCGGGAACCTACGAGCAGTACTTC
CASSLERIGGSGTYEQYF
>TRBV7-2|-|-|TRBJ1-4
TGTGCCAGCAGCTTCGGGGAAAAACTGTTTTTT
CASSFGEKLFF
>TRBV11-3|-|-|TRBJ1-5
TGTGCCAGCAGCTTAAGTGGAGATCAGCCCCAGCATTTT
CASSLSGDQPQHF
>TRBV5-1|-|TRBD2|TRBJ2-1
TGCGCCAGCAGTTCCGTACCCGGACTAGCGGCTGGGCATGAGCAGTTCTTC
CASSSVPGLAAGHEQFF
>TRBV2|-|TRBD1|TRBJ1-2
TGTGCCAGCAAAACCGGGACAGGGCACTATGGCTACACCTTC
CASKTGTGHYGYTF
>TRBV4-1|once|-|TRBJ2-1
TGCGCCAGCAGCCCCTGGAAGGCGGATCACAATGAGCAGTTCTTC
CASSPWKADHNEQFF